Listed below are T cell receptor beta chains from one sample, sequenced in a study of blood T cell repertoires in COVID-19. Clones were sequenced by immunoSEQ multiplex PCR, and TCRdb holds only the in-frame ones, with some missing. The sample lists about 250,000 clones, around 88% seen once, with roughly 6.7% in the top ten. Material: peripheral blood. The origin of the receptors is a young woman with COVID-19, enrolled during active disease. CDR3s include the opening cysteine and the closing phenylalanine or tryptophan. A D gene is named only where the DNA matches it firmly. Where a row states a size, it is once, few, many or the class of an expanded clone; other rows omit it.

v_call: TRBV6-5
j_call: TRBJ1-2
d_call: NA
clone_size: NA
cdr3_nt: TGTGCCAGCAGAACGAACAGGGACCCTTTCTATGGCTACACCTTC
cdr3_aa: CASRTNRDPFYGYTF

v_call: TRBV7-2
j_call: TRBJ1-1
d_call: NA
clone_size: NA
cdr3_nt: TGTGCCAGCAGCTTAGGCAGAAACACTGAAGCTTTCTTT
cdr3_aa: CASSLGRNTEAFF

v_call: TRBV2
j_call: TRBJ1-5
d_call: TRBD1
clone_size: NA
cdr3_nt: TGTGCCAGCTGCTCCGGACAGGGCCTCTATAGCAATCAGCCCCAGCATTTT
cdr3_aa: CASCSGQGLYSNQPQHF

v_call: TRBV28
j_call: TRBJ2-1
d_call: TRBD1
clone_size: NA
cdr3_nt: TGTGCCAGCAGTTTACCCCGGGACAGCCCTAGATTAGAGGGCAATGAGCAGTTCTTC
cdr3_aa: CASSLPRDSPRLEGNEQFF

v_call: TRBV24-1
j_call: TRBJ2-4
d_call: TRBD2
clone_size: NA
cdr3_nt: TGTGCCACCAGTAGGCTAGCGGGAGTCTTAGCCAAAAACATTCAGTACTTC
cdr3_aa: CATSRLAGVLAKNIQYF

v_call: TRBV18
j_call: TRBJ2-1
d_call: NA
clone_size: NA
cdr3_nt: TGTGCCAGCTCACCACCGGGGGCCGGTGAGCAGTTCTTC
cdr3_aa: CASSPPGAGEQFF

v_call: TRBV29-1
j_call: TRBJ2-1
d_call: TRBD2
clone_size: NA
cdr3_nt: TGCAGCGTGGCGGGTAGCGCCCAGCGGGGGTGGAATGAGCAGTTCTTC
cdr3_aa: CSVAGSAQRGWNEQFF

v_call: TRBV29-1
j_call: TRBJ2-2
d_call: TRBD1
clone_size: NA
cdr3_nt: TGCAGCGTTGAAAGGACAGGTAACACCGGGGAGCTGTTTTTT
cdr3_aa: CSVERTGNTGELFF

v_call: TRBV28
j_call: TRBJ2-7
d_call: NA
clone_size: NA
cdr3_nt: TGTGCCAGCAGTCCTCCGGGGTTCTCCTACGAGCAGTACTTC
cdr3_aa: CASSPPGFSYEQYF

v_call: TRBV5-5
j_call: TRBJ1-2
d_call: NA
clone_size: once
cdr3_nt: TGTGCCAGCAGCGGGGAGGGAGCGAACTATGGCTACACCTTC
cdr3_aa: CASSGEGANYGYTF

v_call: TRBV27
j_call: TRBJ2-1
d_call: TRBD1
clone_size: NA
cdr3_nt: TGTGCCAGCAGTTTCCTACGGACAGGGGGCGCGATGGACAATGAGCAGTTCTTC
cdr3_aa: CASSFLRTGGAMDNEQFF

v_call: TRBV6-1
j_call: TRBJ2-2
d_call: TRBD2
clone_size: NA
cdr3_nt: TGTGCCAGCAGTGAGCTAGCGGGAGGCCCCGGGGAGCTGTTTTTT
cdr3_aa: CASSELAGGPGELFF

v_call: TRBV19
j_call: TRBJ1-2
d_call: NA
clone_size: NA
cdr3_nt: TGTGCCAGTAGTATCCGGGTAGGGACAAACTATGGCTACACCTTC
cdr3_aa: CASSIRVGTNYGYTF

v_call: TRBV7-2
j_call: TRBJ1-1
d_call: NA
clone_size: few
cdr3_nt: TGTGCCAGCAGCCCTAGACAGTTCCTGAACACTGAAGCTTTCTTT
cdr3_aa: CASSPRQFLNTEAFF

v_call: TRBV2
j_call: TRBJ1-2
d_call: NA
clone_size: NA
cdr3_nt: TGTGCCAGCAGGGGGGACAATTGGAACTATGGCTACACCTTC
cdr3_aa: CASRGDNWNYGYTF

v_call: TRBV7-8
j_call: TRBJ2-1
d_call: NA
clone_size: NA
cdr3_nt: TGTGCCAGCAGCTTAGATGGCGGCCTCTACAATGAGCAGTTCTTC
cdr3_aa: CASSLDGGLYNEQFF

v_call: TRBV4-1
j_call: TRBJ1-2
d_call: NA
clone_size: NA
cdr3_nt: TGCGCCAGCAGCCAAGATTCAGGGGCCTTCTCAATTTCTAACTATGGCTACACCTTC
cdr3_aa: CASSQDSGAFSISNYGYTF

v_call: TRBV4-1
j_call: TRBJ2-1
d_call: TRBD2
clone_size: NA
cdr3_nt: TGCGCCAGCAGCGTCCGGGACTACATAACGGGAGGGGTCTACAATGAGCAGTTCTTC
cdr3_aa: CASSVRDYITGGVYNEQFF

v_call: TRBV11-3
j_call: TRBJ2-2
d_call: NA
clone_size: NA
cdr3_nt: TGTGCCAGCAGCAAGAAGTTTGGGACCGGGGGCACCGGGGAGCTGTTTTTT
cdr3_aa: CASSKKFGTGGTGELFF

v_call: TRBV19
j_call: TRBJ1-1
d_call: TRBD1
clone_size: NA
cdr3_nt: TGTGCCAGTAGTATAAGGGACAGGGCGAACACTGAAGCTTTCTTT
cdr3_aa: CASSIRDRANTEAFF

v_call: TRBV27
j_call: TRBJ1-2
d_call: NA
clone_size: NA
cdr3_nt: TGTGCCAGCAGGAGAGCGGACAGTTCTAACTATGGCTACACCTTC
cdr3_aa: CASRRADSSNYGYTF

v_call: TRBV6-5
j_call: TRBJ1-2
d_call: TRBD1
clone_size: NA
cdr3_nt: TGTGCCAGCAGTCTTGACAGGGAATATGGCTACACCTTC
cdr3_aa: CASSLDREYGYTF

v_call: TRBV4-3
j_call: TRBJ2-3
d_call: TRBD1
clone_size: NA
cdr3_nt: TGCGCCAGCAGCCAAACAGGGGGTGCGATCTCGGATACGCAGTATTTT
cdr3_aa: CASSQTGGAISDTQYF

v_call: TRBV19
j_call: TRBJ2-1
d_call: TRBD2
clone_size: NA
cdr3_nt: TGTGCCAGTAGTATTATGGGTCCTAGCGGGGGGGCTTTGCAGTTCTTC
cdr3_aa: CASSIMGPSGGALQFF

v_call: TRBV7-9
j_call: TRBJ1-5
d_call: NA
clone_size: once
cdr3_nt: TGTGCCAGCGGTGGACCGGGGGATCAGCCCCAGCATTTT
cdr3_aa: CASGGPGDQPQHF

v_call: TRBV10-2
j_call: TRBJ2-3
d_call: NA
clone_size: once
cdr3_nt: TGCGCCAGCAGTGAGTACGTTCAGCAGACTCACACAGATACGCAGTATTTT
cdr3_aa: CASSEYVQQTHTDTQYF

v_call: TRBV6-2/TRBV6-3
j_call: TRBJ2-2
d_call: TRBD1
clone_size: NA
cdr3_nt: TGTGCCAGCAGTTACGTCTACGGGACAGGGTCTACCGGGGAGCTGTTTTTT
cdr3_aa: CASSYVYGTGSTGELFF

v_call: TRBV10-2
j_call: TRBJ1-1
d_call: NA
clone_size: NA
cdr3_nt: TGCGCCAGCGTCCAATTCGCGGAGAACACTGAAGCTTTCTTT
cdr3_aa: CASVQFAENTEAFF

v_call: TRBV5-1
j_call: TRBJ2-1
d_call: TRBD2
clone_size: NA
cdr3_nt: TGCGCCAGCAGCCCCTTGGCTAGCGGAGTCTACAATGAGCAGTTCTTC
cdr3_aa: CASSPLASGVYNEQFF

v_call: TRBV4-1
j_call: TRBJ2-5
d_call: TRBD1
clone_size: NA
cdr3_nt: TGCGCCAGCAGCCCTTGGACAGGGGGGCCAGAGACCCAGTACTTC
cdr3_aa: CASSPWTGGPETQYF

v_call: TRBV6-2/TRBV6-3
j_call: TRBJ2-3
d_call: TRBD2
clone_size: NA
cdr3_nt: TGTGCCAGCAGCCCTCAGGCGGGAGTTGGTGGTACGCAGTATTTT
cdr3_aa: CASSPQAGVGGTQYF

v_call: TRBV25-1
j_call: TRBJ1-6
d_call: TRBD1
clone_size: NA
cdr3_nt: TGTGCCAGCAGTCACCGGGACAGCCGTTTCCCCCTCCACTTT
cdr3_aa: CASSHRDSRFPLHF

v_call: TRBV6-5
j_call: TRBJ1-1
d_call: NA
clone_size: NA
cdr3_nt: TGTGCCAGCAGCACGACGACACAGTTGAAAGCTTTCTTT
cdr3_aa: CASSTTTQLKAFF

v_call: TRBV11-2
j_call: TRBJ2-2
d_call: NA
clone_size: NA
cdr3_nt: TGTGCCAGCAGCTTACGCGGTGCTGAAGGGGAGCTGTTTTTT
cdr3_aa: CASSLRGAEGELFF

v_call: TRBV2
j_call: TRBJ1-6
d_call: NA
clone_size: NA
cdr3_nt: TGTGCCAGCAGTCCTTTACCCGCGGGAGCTAATTCACCCCTCCACTTT
cdr3_aa: CASSPLPAGANSPLHF

v_call: TRBV6-6
j_call: TRBJ2-3
d_call: TRBD2
clone_size: NA
cdr3_nt: TGTGCCAGCACGGAGCGGGAGTCAGATACGCAGTATTTT
cdr3_aa: CASTERESDTQYF

v_call: TRBV7-2
j_call: TRBJ2-2
d_call: TRBD2
clone_size: NA
cdr3_nt: TGTGCCAGCAGCTTGGGCGCGGGGGGGCTTTCCGGGGAGCTGTTTTTT
cdr3_aa: CASSLGAGGLSGELFF

v_call: TRBV7-8
j_call: TRBJ2-7
d_call: NA
clone_size: NA
cdr3_nt: TGTGCCAGCAGCTTAGGGACAGTAGGCGAGCAGTACTTC
cdr3_aa: CASSLGTVGEQYF

v_call: TRBV18
j_call: TRBJ2-1
d_call: NA
clone_size: NA
cdr3_nt: TGTGCCAGCTCACCCCTAACCTCCTACAATGAGCAGTTCTTC
cdr3_aa: CASSPLTSYNEQFF

v_call: TRBV7-9
j_call: TRBJ2-1
d_call: NA
clone_size: NA
cdr3_nt: TGTGCCAGCAGCAATACTCTTACGTTCTTC
cdr3_aa: CASSNTLTFF

v_call: TRBV7-2
j_call: TRBJ2-1
d_call: NA
clone_size: NA
cdr3_nt: TGTGCCAGCAGCTTAGCGCGGTTGTACAATGAGCAGTTCTTC
cdr3_aa: CASSLARLYNEQFF

v_call: TRBV4-3
j_call: TRBJ2-2
d_call: NA
clone_size: NA
cdr3_nt: TGCGCCAGCAGCCAAGATAGGGGCGGAGGGACCGGGGAGCTGTTTTTT
cdr3_aa: CASSQDRGGGTGELFF

v_call: TRBV5-5
j_call: TRBJ2-3
d_call: TRBD2
clone_size: NA
cdr3_nt: TGTGCCAGCAGCCCGGGACTAGCGGGAAGCACAGATACGCAGTATTTT
cdr3_aa: CASSPGLAGSTDTQYF

v_call: TRBV5-5
j_call: TRBJ2-5
d_call: NA
clone_size: NA
cdr3_nt: TGTGCCAGCAGCCTCGAGGGAGAGACCCAGTACTTC
cdr3_aa: CASSLEGETQYF

v_call: TRBV6-5
j_call: TRBJ2-3
d_call: NA
clone_size: NA
cdr3_nt: TGTGCCAGCAGGCCAAGTTTCGGGACAGATACGCAGTATTTT
cdr3_aa: CASRPSFGTDTQYF

v_call: TRBV11-2
j_call: TRBJ2-5
d_call: TRBD1
clone_size: NA
cdr3_nt: TGTGCCAGCAGCTCCTGGACAGGCAATCAAGAGACCCAGTACTTC
cdr3_aa: CASSSWTGNQETQYF

v_call: TRBV18
j_call: TRBJ1-6
d_call: NA
clone_size: NA
cdr3_nt: TGTGCCAGCTCACCAAACAGGAGTAATTCACCCCTCCACTTT
cdr3_aa: CASSPNRSNSPLHF

v_call: TRBV6-5
j_call: TRBJ1-2
d_call: NA
clone_size: NA
cdr3_nt: TGTGCCAGCAGTTACTCGCCGACAGAATATGGCTACACCTTC
cdr3_aa: CASSYSPTEYGYTF

v_call: TRBV19
j_call: TRBJ2-7
d_call: NA
clone_size: NA
cdr3_nt: TGTGCCAGTAGTGTGGGGAGGAGCTCCTACGAGCAGTACTTC
cdr3_aa: CASSVGRSSYEQYF

v_call: TRBV7-9
j_call: TRBJ1-3
d_call: NA
clone_size: NA
cdr3_nt: TGTGCCAGCAGCTCACCCGCGGCGCGGGGATTTGGAAACACCATATATTTT
cdr3_aa: CASSSPAARGFGNTIYF

v_call: TRBV5-1
j_call: TRBJ1-3
d_call: NA
clone_size: NA
cdr3_nt: TGCGCCAGCAGCTTGGGACAGCCAAACACCATATATTTT
cdr3_aa: CASSLGQPNTIYF

v_call: TRBV5-4
j_call: TRBJ1-2
d_call: TRBD1
clone_size: NA
cdr3_nt: TGTGCCAGCAGCCTGGGCAGGGGGCGAGGCTACACCTTC
cdr3_aa: CASSLGRGRGYTF

v_call: TRBV7-9
j_call: TRBJ2-7
d_call: TRBD2
clone_size: once
cdr3_nt: TGTGCCAGCAGCTTAAGTAGACTAGCGGCCAACTACGAGCAGTACTTC
cdr3_aa: CASSLSRLAANYEQYF

v_call: TRBV4-1
j_call: TRBJ1-1
d_call: NA
clone_size: NA
cdr3_nt: TGCGCCAGCAGCCAAGGGACAGTCGGCACTGAAGCTTTCTTT
cdr3_aa: CASSQGTVGTEAFF

v_call: TRBV7-2
j_call: TRBJ2-3
d_call: NA
clone_size: NA
cdr3_nt: TGTGCCAGCAGCTTAGGGTCAGAGGCAGATACGCAGTATTTT
cdr3_aa: CASSLGSEADTQYF

v_call: TRBV15
j_call: TRBJ2-3
d_call: NA
clone_size: NA
cdr3_nt: TGTGCCACCAGCAGAGATCTATTTGGTCGGCGGGGGCCCACAGATACGCAGTATTTT
cdr3_aa: CATSRDLFGRRGPTDTQYF

v_call: TRBV24-1
j_call: TRBJ2-2
d_call: NA
clone_size: NA
cdr3_nt: TGTGCCACCAGTGCCTGGCCTCCCACCGGGGAGCTGTTTTTT
cdr3_aa: CATSAWPPTGELFF

v_call: TRBV6-5
j_call: TRBJ2-7
d_call: TRBD1
clone_size: NA
cdr3_nt: TGTGCCAGCAGTTTAGTTACAGGGGGCTTGGGGGAGCAGTACTTC
cdr3_aa: CASSLVTGGLGEQYF

v_call: TRBV4-1
j_call: TRBJ1-2
d_call: NA
clone_size: NA
cdr3_nt: TGCGCCAGCAGCCAGGACAAGTCTACCTATGGCTACACCTTC
cdr3_aa: CASSQDKSTYGYTF

v_call: TRBV5-4
j_call: TRBJ1-1
d_call: NA
clone_size: NA
cdr3_nt: TGTGCCAGCAGCCCCGACAAGATGAACACTGAAGCTTTCTTT
cdr3_aa: CASSPDKMNTEAFF